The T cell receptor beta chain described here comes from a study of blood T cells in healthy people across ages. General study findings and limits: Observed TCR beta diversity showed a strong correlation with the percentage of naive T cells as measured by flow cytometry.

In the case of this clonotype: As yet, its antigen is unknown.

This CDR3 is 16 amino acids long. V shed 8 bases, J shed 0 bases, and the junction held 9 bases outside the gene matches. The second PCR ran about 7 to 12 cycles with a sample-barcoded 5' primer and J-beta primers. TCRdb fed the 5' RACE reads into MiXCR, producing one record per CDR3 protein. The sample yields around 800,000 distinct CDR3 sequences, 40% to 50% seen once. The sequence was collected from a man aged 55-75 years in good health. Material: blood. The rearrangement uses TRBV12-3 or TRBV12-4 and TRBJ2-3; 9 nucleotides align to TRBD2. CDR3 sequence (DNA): TGTGCCAGCTGTAGGGCTAGCGGGGCGAGCACAGATACGCAGTATTTT. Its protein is CASCRASGASTDTQYF.